This entry lists 2 T cell receptor beta chains sequenced from one sample in a study of technical replicates of blood from four donors. Data came from immunoSEQ multiplex PCR; TCRdb stores just in-frame clones and leaves some out. The table has 75,000 to 95,000 clones, around 93% seen once. The sample taken for sequencing was T cells isolated from PBMCs. The receptors derive from a human donor in good health.

The chain has TRBV7-9 and TRBJ2-3; a weak D match, TRBD1 (5 bases). The V gene lost 5 bases and the J gene lost 4 bases, with 13 bases spanning the gap. This CDR3 comprises 14 residues. Germline V gives CDR1 SEHNR, CDR2 FQNEAQ (reference sequence). CDR3 nucleotide sequence: TGTGCCAGCAGCCTGCGACAGTCCCCAGATACGCAGTATTTT. The encoded protein is CASSLRQSPDTQYF. The full variable domain, completed using reference TRBV7-9 and TRBJ2-3, is DTGVSQNPRHKITKRGQNVTFRCDPISEHNRLYWYRQTLGQGPEFLTYFQNEAQLEKSRLLSDRFSAERPKGSFSTLEIQRTEQGDSAMYLCASSLRQSPDTQYFGPGTRLTVL.

This clone has only a few counts. V is TRBV11-2 and J is TRBJ1-2, with a possible D match to TRBD1 (6 bases). The germline V gene has CDR1 SGHAT and CDR2 FQNNGV. CDR3 length: 14 residues. With 1 base removed from V and 4 bases from J, the gap between germline ends came to 10 bases. DNA of the CDR3: TGTGCCAGCAGCTTAGGGCCCAGGGGCTATGGCTACACCTTC. Translating it yields CASSLGPRGYGYTF.